The subject of this entry is one T cell receptor beta chain. The antigen remains unidentified. Method: immunoSEQ multiplex PCR; TCRdb's copy keeps in-frame clones and lacks some. The sample shows over 60,000 clones, roughly 77% of them seen only once. This CDR3 spans 15 amino acids. Losses at the gene ends were 7 bases for V and 4 bases for J; bases not matched to a gene: 9. The germline V gene encodes CDR1 MDHEN and CDR2 SYDVKM. This entry is derived from a study of T cell repertoires and HLA-DP antigens. Findings of the study overall: Against one allele, clones undetected before culture averaged approximately 35%; against the other, around 50%.

The TCR was taken from a man aged 55 to 69 in good health and CMV-seronegative. What was sequenced was CD4+ T cells from PBMCs. This sequence joins TRBV28 and TRBJ1-1; 10 nucleotides align to TRBD1. The CDR3 sequence is CASTRQGARSTEAFF. Here the CDR3 DNA reads TGTGCCAGCACACGACAGGGGGCGCGCAGCACTGAAGCTTTCTTT.